The rows below give T cell receptor beta chains drawn from one sample of a study of blood T cell repertoires in COVID-19. Assay used: immunoSEQ multiplex PCR; TCRdb lists only in-frame clones, some missing. In the table there are approximately 490,000 clones, about 90% of which are singletons. Material for sequencing was PBMCs or T cells enriched from blood (not recorded which). The receptors were sampled from a woman between 18 and 30 years old who had recovered from COVID-19. Both conserved end residues are part of each CDR3. A D gene is named only where the DNA matches it firmly. Some rows have no size entry. The others give once, few or many, or a class for an expanded clone.

V gene,D gene,J gene,clone size,CDR3 protein,CDR3 DNA
TRBV7-8,TRBD2,TRBJ2-1,NA,CASSFERTRQEQFF,TGTGCCAGCAGCTTCGAAAGGACTAGGCAAGAGCAGTTCTTC
TRBV3-1/TRBV3-2,NA,TRBJ2-1,NA,CASSPGTGEDEQFF,TGTGCCAGCAGCCCTGGAACAGGGGAGGATGAGCAGTTCTTC
TRBV6-5,TRBD1,TRBJ1-6,NA,CASSQNRGDSPLHF,TGTGCCAGCAGCCAAAACAGGGGTGATTCACCCCTCCACTTT
TRBV18,NA,TRBJ1-5,NA,CASSPTDQAGNQPQHF,TGTGCCAGCTCACCCACCGATCAGGCGGGAAATCAGCCCCAGCATTTT
TRBV6-1,NA,TRBJ2-7,NA,CASSEFGDSTYEQYF,TGTGCCAGCAGTGAATTTGGAGACAGCACCTACGAGCAGTACTTC
TRBV27,TRBD1,TRBJ1-1,NA,CASSLAQGHEAFF,TGTGCCAGCAGTTTAGCACAGGGGCATGAAGCTTTCTTT
TRBV27,TRBD1,TRBJ2-7,NA,CASSLGTGGIYEQYF,TGTGCCAGCAGTTTAGGGACAGGGGGCATCTACGAGCAGTACTTC
TRBV5-1,NA,TRBJ2-5,NA,CASSLMIQGKETQYF,TGCGCCAGCAGCCTAATGATACAGGGAAAAGAGACCCAGTACTTC
TRBV28,NA,TRBJ1-4,NA,CASSVHGGRDEKLFF,TGTGCCAGCAGTGTCCACGGGGGTCGGGATGAAAAACTGTTTTTT
TRBV27,NA,TRBJ1-5,NA,CASSPLTGGSRQPQHF,TGTGCCAGCAGTCCCCTCACGGGGGGCTCGCGACAGCCCCAGCATTTT
TRBV5-4,NA,TRBJ1-1,NA,CASSLGAGQDLEAFF,TGTGCCAGCAGCTTGGGGGCGGGCCAGGACCTAGAAGCTTTCTTT
TRBV24-1,TRBD2,TRBJ2-2,NA,CATSAPGLAGGYTGELFF,TGTGCCACCAGTGCCCCGGGACTAGCGGGGGGCTACACCGGGGAGCTGTTTTTT
TRBV11-2,TRBD1,TRBJ2-4,NA,CASSSTDRGENIQYF,TGTGCCAGCAGCTCTACGGACAGGGGGGAAAACATTCAGTACTTC
TRBV7-2,TRBD2,TRBJ2-3,NA,CASSLEGLAGGTDTQYF,TGTGCCAGCAGCTTAGAAGGGCTAGCGGGGGGCACAGATACGCAGTATTTT
TRBV3-1/TRBV3-2,TRBD1,TRBJ1-3,NA,CASNRQGPGNTIYF,TGTGCCAGCAACCGACAGGGTCCTGGAAACACCATATATTTT
TRBV5-1,TRBD1,TRBJ1-4,NA,CASSSGTDYGEKLFF,TGCGCCAGCAGCTCCGGGACAGACTATGGCGAAAAACTGTTTTTT
TRBV11-2,NA,TRBJ2-1,NA,CASSLRSGNNEQFF,TGTGCCAGCAGCTTACGATCAGGAAACAATGAGCAGTTCTTC
TRBV3-1/TRBV3-2,NA,TRBJ1-3,few,CASSFNLGHSGNTIYF,TGTGCCAGCAGCTTTAACCTCGGACACTCTGGAAACACCATATATTTT
TRBV30,NA,TRBJ1-5,few,CAWSPPGEGNQPQHF,TGTGCCTGGAGTCCCCCAGGGGAGGGGAATCAGCCCCAGCATTTT